The present entry profiles one TCR beta chain with its context. Its antigen is still unknown. This entry comes from a study of PD-1 blockade in classical Hodgkin lymphoma. The V gene's germline CDR1 is MGHDK and CDR2 SYGVNS. V was shortened by 5 bases and J by 4 bases, with 20 bases between the two germline ends. The CDR3 spans 16 residues. Study results and caveats: Before treatment, complete responders showed about the same diversity as newly diagnosed patients. What caused the repertoire differences, perhaps disease activity or prior therapy, remains undefined. Newly diagnosed patients had baseline TCR diversity that was reportedly lower than that of healthy donors.

Assay: immunoSEQ multiplex PCR; the TCRdb copy retains only in-frame clones and omits some. The table includes about 21,000 clones, about 80% detected once. Time point reported: cycle 4 day 1 (C4D1), after more than 5 weeks of nivolumab. Patients all relapsed after autologous stem cell transplantation, and there was variation in brentuximab vedotin exposure. Patients' outcomes at their best amounted to complete response, partial response or progressive disease. The receptor was isolated from a human donor with classical Hodgkin lymphoma. V gene TRBV25-1 combines with J gene TRBJ1-1; D may be TRBD1 (5 bases). The sequences come from peripheral blood mononuclear cells (PBMCs), collected before the fourth cycle of nivolumab. The CDR3 DNA follows: TGTGCCAGCAGTCCCCCTGCCAGGGACGGGAGCACTGAAGCTTTCTTT. As protein: CASSPPARDGSTEAFF.